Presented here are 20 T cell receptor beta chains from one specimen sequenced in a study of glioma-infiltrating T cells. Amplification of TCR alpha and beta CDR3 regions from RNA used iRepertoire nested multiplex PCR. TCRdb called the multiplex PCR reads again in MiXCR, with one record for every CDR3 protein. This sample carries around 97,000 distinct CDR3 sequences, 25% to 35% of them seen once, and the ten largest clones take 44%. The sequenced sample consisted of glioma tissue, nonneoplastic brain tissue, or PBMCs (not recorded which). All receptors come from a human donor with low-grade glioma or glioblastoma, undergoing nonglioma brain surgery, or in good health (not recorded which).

CDR3 sequence (DNA): TGTGCCAGTAGTATAGGCTGGCCAGAAGAGACCCAGTACTTC. It specifies CASSIGWPEETQYF. The chain recombines TRBV19 with TRBJ2-5; unclear D gene. V was shortened by 1 base and J by 3 bases, with 9 bases between the two germline ends. From germline, CDR1 is LNHDA and CDR2 SQIVND (reference sequence). CDR3 size: 14 residues.

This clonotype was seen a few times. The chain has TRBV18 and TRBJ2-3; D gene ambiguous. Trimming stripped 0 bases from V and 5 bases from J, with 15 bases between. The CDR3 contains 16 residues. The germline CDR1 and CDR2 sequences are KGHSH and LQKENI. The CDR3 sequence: CASSPPAIGVKDTQYF. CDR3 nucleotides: TGTGCCAGCTCACCACCGGCGATCGGTGTAAAAGATACGCAGTATTTT. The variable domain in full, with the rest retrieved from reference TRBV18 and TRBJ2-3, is NAGVMQNPRHLVRRRGQEARLRCSPMKGHSHVYWYRQLPEEGLKFMVYLQKENIIDESGMPKERFSAEFPKEGPSILRIQQVVRGDSAAYFCASSPPAIGVKDTQYFGPGTRLTVL.

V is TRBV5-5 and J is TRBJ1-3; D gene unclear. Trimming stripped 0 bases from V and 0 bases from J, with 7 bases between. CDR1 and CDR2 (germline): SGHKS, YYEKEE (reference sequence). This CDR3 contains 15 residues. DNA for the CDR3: TGTGCCAGCAGCTTGGACAGCCGCTCTGGAAACACCATATATTTT. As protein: CASSLDSRSGNTIYF.

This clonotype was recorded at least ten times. CDR3 sequence (DNA): TGTGCCAGCAGCCCCCGGGACAGGGGATATTCTGGCGGCTACACCTTC. It encodes CASSPRDRGYSGGYTF. This chain connects TRBV6-1 to TRBJ1-2; 10 nucleotides agree with TRBD1. Trimming cost V 6 bases and J 8 bases; bases outside gene matches: 15. The CDR3 sequence is 16 residues long. Germline V gives CDR1 MNHNS, CDR2 SASEGT.

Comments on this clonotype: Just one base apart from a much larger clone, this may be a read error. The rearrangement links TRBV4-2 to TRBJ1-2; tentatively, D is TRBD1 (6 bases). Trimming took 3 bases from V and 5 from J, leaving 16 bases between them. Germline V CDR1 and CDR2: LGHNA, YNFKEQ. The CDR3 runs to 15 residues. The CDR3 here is CASSQGQGRSYGYTF. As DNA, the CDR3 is TGTGCCAGCAGCCAGGGTCAGGGGCGGAGTTATGGCTACACCTTC.

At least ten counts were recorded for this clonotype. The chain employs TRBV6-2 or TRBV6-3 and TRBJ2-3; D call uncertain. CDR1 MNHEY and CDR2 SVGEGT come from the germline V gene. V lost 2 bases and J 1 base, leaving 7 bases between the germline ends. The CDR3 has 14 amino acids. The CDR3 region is CASSYEVGTDTQYF. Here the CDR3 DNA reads TGTGCCAGCAGTTACGAGGTCGGCACAGATACGCAGTATTTT.

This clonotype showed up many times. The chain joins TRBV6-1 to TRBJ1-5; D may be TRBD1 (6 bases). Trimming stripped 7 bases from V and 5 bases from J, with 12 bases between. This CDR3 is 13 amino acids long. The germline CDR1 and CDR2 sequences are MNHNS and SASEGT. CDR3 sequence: CASMVQGHQPQHF. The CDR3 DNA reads TGTGCCAGCATGGTACAGGGCCATCAGCCCCAGCATTTT.

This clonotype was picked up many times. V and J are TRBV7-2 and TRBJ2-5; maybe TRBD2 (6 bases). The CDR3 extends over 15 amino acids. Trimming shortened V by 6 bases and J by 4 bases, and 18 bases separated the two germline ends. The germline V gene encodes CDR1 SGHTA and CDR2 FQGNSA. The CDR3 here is CASSNGDGGGETQYF. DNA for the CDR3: TGTGCCAGCAGTAACGGGGATGGGGGAGGAGAGACCCAGTACTTC.

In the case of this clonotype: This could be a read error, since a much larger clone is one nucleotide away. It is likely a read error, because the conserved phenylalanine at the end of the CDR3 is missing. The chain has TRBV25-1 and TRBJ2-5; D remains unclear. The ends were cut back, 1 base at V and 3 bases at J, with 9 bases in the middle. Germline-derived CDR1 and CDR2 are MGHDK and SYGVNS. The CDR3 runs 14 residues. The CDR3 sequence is CASSEWDLKETQYL. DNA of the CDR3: TGTGCCAGCAGTGAATGGGATCTGAAAGAGACCCAGTACCTC.

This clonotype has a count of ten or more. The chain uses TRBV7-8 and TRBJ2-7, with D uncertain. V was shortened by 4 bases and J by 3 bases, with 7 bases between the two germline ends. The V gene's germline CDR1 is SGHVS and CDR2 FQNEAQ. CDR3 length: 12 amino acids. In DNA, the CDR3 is TGTGCCAGCAGCTACTACCGCTACGAGCAGTACTTC. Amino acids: CASSYYRYEQYF.

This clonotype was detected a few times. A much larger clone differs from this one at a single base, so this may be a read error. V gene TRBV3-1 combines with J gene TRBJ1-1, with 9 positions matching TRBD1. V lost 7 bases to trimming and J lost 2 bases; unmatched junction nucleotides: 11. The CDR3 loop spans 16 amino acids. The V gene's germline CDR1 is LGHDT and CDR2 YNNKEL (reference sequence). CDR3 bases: TGTGCCAGCATAACCTTGGACAGGGGAGAAAACACTGAAGCTTTCTTT. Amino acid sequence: CASITLDRGENTEAFF.

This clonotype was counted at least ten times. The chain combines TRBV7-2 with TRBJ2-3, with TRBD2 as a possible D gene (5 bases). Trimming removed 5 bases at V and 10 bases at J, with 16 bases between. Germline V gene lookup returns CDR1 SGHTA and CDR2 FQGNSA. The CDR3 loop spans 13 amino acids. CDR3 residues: CASSILAAEAQYF. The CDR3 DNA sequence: TGTGCCAGCAGCATCCTCGCTGCGGAGGCGCAGTATTTT.

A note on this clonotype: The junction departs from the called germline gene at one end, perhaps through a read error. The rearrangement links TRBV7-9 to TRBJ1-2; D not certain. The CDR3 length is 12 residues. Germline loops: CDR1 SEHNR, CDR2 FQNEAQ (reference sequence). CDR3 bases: TGTGCCAGCAGCTTAGACAGATATGGCTACGACTTC. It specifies CASSLDRYGYDF.

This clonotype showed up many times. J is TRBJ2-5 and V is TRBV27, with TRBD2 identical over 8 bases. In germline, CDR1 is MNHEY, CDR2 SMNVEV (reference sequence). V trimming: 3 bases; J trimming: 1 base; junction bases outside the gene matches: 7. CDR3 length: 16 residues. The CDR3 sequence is CASSFPPRGGQETQYF. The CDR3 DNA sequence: TGTGCCAGCAGTTTCCCCCCTCGGGGGGGCCAAGAGACCCAGTACTTC.

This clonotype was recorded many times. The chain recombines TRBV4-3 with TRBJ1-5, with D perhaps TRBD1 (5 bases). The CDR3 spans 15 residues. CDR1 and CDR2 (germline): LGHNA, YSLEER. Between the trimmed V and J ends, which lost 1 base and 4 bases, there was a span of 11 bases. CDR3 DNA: TGCGCCAGCAGCCAAGGCTCCGGGGGGAATCAGCCCCAGCATTTT. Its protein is CASSQGSGGNQPQHF.

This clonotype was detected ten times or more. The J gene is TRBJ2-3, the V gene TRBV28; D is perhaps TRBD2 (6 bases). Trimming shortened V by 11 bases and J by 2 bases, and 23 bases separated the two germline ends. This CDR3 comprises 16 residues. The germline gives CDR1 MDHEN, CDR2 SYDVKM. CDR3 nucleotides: TGTGCCTCCGGCCGGGGTGGCGGGGCTCCCACAGATACGCAGTATTTT. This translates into CASGRGGGAPTDTQYF.

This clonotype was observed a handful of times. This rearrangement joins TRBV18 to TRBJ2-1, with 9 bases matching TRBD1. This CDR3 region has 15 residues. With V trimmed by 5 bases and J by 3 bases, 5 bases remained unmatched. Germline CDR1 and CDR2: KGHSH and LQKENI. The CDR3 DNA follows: TGTGCCAGCTCATTACGACAGGGGGGCTACAATGAGCAGTTCTTC. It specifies CASSLRQGGYNEQFF.

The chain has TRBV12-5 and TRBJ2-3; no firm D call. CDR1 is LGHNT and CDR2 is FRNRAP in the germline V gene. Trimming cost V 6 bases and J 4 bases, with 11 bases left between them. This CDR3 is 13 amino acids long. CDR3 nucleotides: TGTGCTAGTGGCCCTGAGCAACCAGATACGCAGTATTTT. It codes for CASGPEQPDTQYF. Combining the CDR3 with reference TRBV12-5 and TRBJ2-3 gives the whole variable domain DARVTQTPRHKVTEMGQEVTMRCQPILGHNTVFWYRQTMMQGLELLAYFRNRAPLDDSGMPKDRFSAEMPDATLATLKIQPSEPRDSAVYFCASGPEQPDTQYFGPGTRLTVL.

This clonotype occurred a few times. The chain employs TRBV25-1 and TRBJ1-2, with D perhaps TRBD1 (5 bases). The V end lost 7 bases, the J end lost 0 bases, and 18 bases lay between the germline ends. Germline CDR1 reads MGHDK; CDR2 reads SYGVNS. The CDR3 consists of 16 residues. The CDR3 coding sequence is TGTGCCAGCATCGAGGGCCTGGACAAGCCTAACTATGGCTACACCTTC. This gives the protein CASIEGLDKPNYGYTF.

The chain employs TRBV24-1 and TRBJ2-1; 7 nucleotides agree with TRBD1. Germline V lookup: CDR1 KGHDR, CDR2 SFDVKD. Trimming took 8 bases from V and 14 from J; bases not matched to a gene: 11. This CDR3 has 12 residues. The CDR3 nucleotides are TGTGCCACCATTGACCCAACAGGGGCCAAGTTCTTC. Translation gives CATIDPTGAKFF.